This TCR beta chain emerged from a study of blood T cells in healthy people across ages. Alongside a J-beta primer mix, a sample-barcoded 5' primer served in a second PCR lasting about 7 to 11 cycles. From the 5' RACE reads, TCRdb called clonotypes with MiXCR, one entry per CDR3 protein. This table has 800,000 to 1,300,000 distinct CDR3 sequences, under 30% appearing once. This sample also belongs to another study, concerning T cells of mothers and their children.

This clonotype was obtained from a girl between 2 and 10 years old in good health. Input material: blood.

The CDR3 spells CSARRSGANVLTF. DNA of the CDR3: TGCAGTGCTAGGAGGTCTGGGGCCAACGTCCTGACTTTC. This rearrangement joins TRBV20-1 to TRBJ2-6, with no clear D. The CDR3 spans 13 residues. The germline V and J ends were trimmed by 3 bases and 1 base, with 4 bases remaining between them. CDR1 is DFQATT, CDR2 SNEGSKA, per germline (reference sequence).